This T cell receptor beta chain is drawn from a study of shared clonotypes between healthy human individuals (dated by TCRdb to about 2020). General notes on the study: The cohort comprised a couple of women and a few men aged 18 to 49 years. For each donor, CD4 naive and CD4 memory were each run on three plates, CD8 naive on two plates, and CD8 memory on one plate. To estimate repertoire size and how much clonotype sharing occurs between individuals, the study deeply sequenced the blood TCR repertoires of about 5 healthy adults. Different laboratories and diverse techniques were used to prepare libraries and sequence TCR repertoires, to increase sequencing depth and limit assay-specific biases. Each donor's leukapheresis produced roughly between roughly 0.94 and 9.5 billion PBMCs.

CD8 naive samples were CD45RO-negative cells positively selected for CCR7, giving a CD45RA+CCR7+ population that excluded TemRA cells. Donors were healthy HIV-negative adults with no recently reported acute infections or vaccinations. Every donor was a Caucasian adult residing in Nashville, Tennessee, USA. Blood was obtained by leukapheresis, after which PBMCs were separated by Ficoll-Histopaque density gradient centrifugation and cryopreserved in liquid nitrogen vapor phase. Purity and quantity of every magnetically sorted T cell population were checked by analytical flow cytometry. Genomic DNA was isolated from each sorted fraction and quantified by UV absorbance on a Nanodrop 2000c. Findings and caveats that apply to the study as a whole: Sharing across a few donors was observed for around 4.8% of naive CD4, over 3% of naive CD8, 2% to 2.5% of memory CD4, and around 0.44% of memory CD8 clonotypes. Naive subsets generally had larger estimated clonotype richness than memory subsets. Clonotypes shared by all four sorted-subset donors showed higher generation probabilities than non-shared clonotypes. Sampling was limited to blood, and TCR repertoires in tissue likely differ from TCR repertoires in blood. Pairwise subsampling indicated that sequencing depth was expected to affect the degree of clonotype sharing among donors. Because the study included a small number of donors, the genetic and exposure-history diversity represented was limited. Incomplete sequencing was indicated by rarefaction of sorted-subset datasets, despite the large sequencing depth.

Turning to this clone: Its target antigen remains unknown. Base qualities are not provided; no much larger clone lies one nucleotide away.

TCR CDR3 regions were amplified from genomic DNA by multiplex PCR using the deep immunoSEQ assay. Extracted genomic DNA from each cell subset was distributed evenly across all wells of several immunoSEQ 96-well plates, and each plate was treated as a replicate. For sorted subsets, approximately 200 ng of genomic DNA, equivalent to some 30,000 T cell genomes, went into each replicate PCR. The purified libraries were quantified using a Qubit 3.0 fluorometer, sized with a Bioanalyzer 2100, and then quantified again using the KAPA Library Quantification kit. Every immunoSEQ 96-well plate was sequenced on a dedicated single-read 150-cycle Illumina NextSeq 550 flow cell. In the paper's pipeline: Because only junctional sequences without quality scores were contained in the immunoSEQ output, filtering matching that applied to full-length reads could not be performed. Sequences were annotated with PyIR, a Python wrapper for IgBLAST v1.9, and V/J genes and CDR3 were assigned using IMGT germline references. Reads were filtered out if the reads had weak V/J assignments (E-value above 1e-6), no CDR3, stop codons, out-of-frame junctions, or ambiguous translated residues. V3J clonotypes were defined as sequences sharing the same inferred V gene, J gene, and CDR3 amino acid sequence. Percentage overlap between repertoires was computed as shared unique clonotypes divided by the size of the smaller repertoire. RTK rarefaction, the Chao1 estimator, and Recon v2.1 estimates of unobserved clonotypes were used to assess repertoire richness. For all TCRbeta clonotypes obtained by the gDNA method from several donors, generation probabilities were computed with OLGA. TCRdb mirrors the immuneACCESS table, restricted to in-frame sequences. Some clones are absent from its copies; in checked studies, under half trace to an unresolved V gene, and the reason for the others is unknown. D and trimming were read from the DNA, whereas the V and J calls and clone size are those reported in that table. This sample gives millions of clones in total; just over 90% of them show up just once. The ten most abundant clones make up about 1.8% of the sample.

Sequencing used naive CD8+ T cells from PBMCs. The intended sense of this specimen's cell subset or site label: CD45RA+CCR7+. This clonotype was sampled from a young man in good health. Some clones in this sample may be carry-over from other donors' samples.

The bases read TGCAGCGCTAGGGGGCTTTTGGGTGGTATTGAGCAGTTCTTC. Its translation is CSARGLLGGIEQFF. The receptor chain draws on TRBV29-1 and TRBJ2-1; TRBD1 matches 7 bases in the middle. For CDR1 and CDR2, the germline V gene lists SQVTM and ANQGSEA. Taken from cysteine to phenylalanine, the CDR3 has 14 residues. Of all the DNA, just the CDR3 is kept, 42 bases in frame from base 1. V and J are trimmed by 7 bases and 9 bases, and the gene matches miss 15 bases of the junction.